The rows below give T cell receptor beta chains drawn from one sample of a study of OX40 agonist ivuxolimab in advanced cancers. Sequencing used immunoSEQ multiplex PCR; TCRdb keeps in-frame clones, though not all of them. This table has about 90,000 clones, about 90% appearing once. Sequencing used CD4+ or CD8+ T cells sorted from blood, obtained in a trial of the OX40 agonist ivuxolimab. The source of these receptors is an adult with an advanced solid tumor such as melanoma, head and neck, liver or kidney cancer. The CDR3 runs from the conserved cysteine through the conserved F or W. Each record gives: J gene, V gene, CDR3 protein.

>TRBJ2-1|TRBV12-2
CASRLAPSAYSYNEQFF
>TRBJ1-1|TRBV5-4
CASSQMGGTEAFF
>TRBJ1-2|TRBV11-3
CASSSTGLF
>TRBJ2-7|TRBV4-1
CASSHLPGTTYEQYF
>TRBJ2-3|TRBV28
CASSFSPTPGLTLTDTQYF
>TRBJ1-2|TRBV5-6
CASSFDRANYGYTF
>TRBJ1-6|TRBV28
CASSPVGDNSPLHF
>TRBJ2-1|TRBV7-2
CASGAWAEQFF
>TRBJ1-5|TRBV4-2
CASSSNRGSNQPQHF
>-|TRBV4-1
CASSQSLGGGARPEQYF
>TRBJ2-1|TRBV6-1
CASSEIGTSGRADEQFF
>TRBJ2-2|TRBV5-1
CASSLTGDRELFF
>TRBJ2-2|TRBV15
CATSRGPSKVGGELFF
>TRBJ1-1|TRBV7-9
CASSPPRGTGTEAFF
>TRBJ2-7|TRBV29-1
CSVRGGPTYEQYF
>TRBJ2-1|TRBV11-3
CASSFAGTRRPYNEQFF
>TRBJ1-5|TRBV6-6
CASSYLGTGDQPQHF
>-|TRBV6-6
CASSLMPTHYEQYF
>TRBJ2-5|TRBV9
CASSGSGGYQETQYF
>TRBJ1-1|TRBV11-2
CASSKGRQWTTEAFF
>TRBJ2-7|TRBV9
CASSSGSTAYEQYF
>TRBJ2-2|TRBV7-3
CASSLTGNTGELFF
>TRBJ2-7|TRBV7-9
CASSSGQGTYEQYF
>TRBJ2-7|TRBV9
CASSVGPTYEQYF